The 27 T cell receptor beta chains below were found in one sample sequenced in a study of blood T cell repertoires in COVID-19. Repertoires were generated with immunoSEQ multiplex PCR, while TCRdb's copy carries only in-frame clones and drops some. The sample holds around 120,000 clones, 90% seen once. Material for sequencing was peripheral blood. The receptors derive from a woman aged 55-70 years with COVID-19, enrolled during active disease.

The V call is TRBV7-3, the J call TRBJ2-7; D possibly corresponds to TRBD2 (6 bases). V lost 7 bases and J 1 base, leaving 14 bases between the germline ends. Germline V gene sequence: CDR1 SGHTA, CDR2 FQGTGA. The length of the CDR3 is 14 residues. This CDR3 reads CASKEGPFSYEQYF. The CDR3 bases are TGTGCCAGCAAGGAGGGCCCCTTTTCCTACGAGCAGTACTTC.

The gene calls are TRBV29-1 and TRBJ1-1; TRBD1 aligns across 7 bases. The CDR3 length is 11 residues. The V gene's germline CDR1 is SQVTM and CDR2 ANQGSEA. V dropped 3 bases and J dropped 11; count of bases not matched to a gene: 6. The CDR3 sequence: CSVETGMRAFF. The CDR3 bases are TGCAGCGTTGAGACAGGGATGAGGGCTTTCTTT. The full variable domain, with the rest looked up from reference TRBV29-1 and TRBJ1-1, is SAVISQKPSRDICQRGTSLTIQCQVDSQVTMMFWYRQQPGQSLTLIATANQGSEATYESGFVIDKFPISRPNLTFSTLTVSNMSPEDSSIYLCSVETGMRAFFGQGTRLTVV.

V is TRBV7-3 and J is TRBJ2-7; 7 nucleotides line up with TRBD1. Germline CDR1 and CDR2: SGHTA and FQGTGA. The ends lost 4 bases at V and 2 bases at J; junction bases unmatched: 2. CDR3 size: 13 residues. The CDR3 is CASSSQGAYEQYF. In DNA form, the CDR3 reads TGTGCCAGCAGCTCCCAGGGGGCCTACGAGCAGTACTTC.

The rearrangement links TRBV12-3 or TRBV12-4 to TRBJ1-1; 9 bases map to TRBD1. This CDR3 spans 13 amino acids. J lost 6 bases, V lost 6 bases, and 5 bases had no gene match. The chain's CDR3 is CASRRTGDAEAFF. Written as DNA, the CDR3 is TGTGCCAGCAGACGGACAGGGGACGCTGAAGCTTTCTTT.

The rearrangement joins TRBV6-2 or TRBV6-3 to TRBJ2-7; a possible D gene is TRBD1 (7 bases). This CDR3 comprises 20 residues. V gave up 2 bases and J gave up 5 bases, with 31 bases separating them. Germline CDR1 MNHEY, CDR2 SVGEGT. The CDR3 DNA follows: TGTGCCAGCAGTTACAGGTCTTTCTTAATTCGGAGGGGGCGCACCGACGAGCAGTACTTC. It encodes CASSYRSFLIRRGRTDEQYF.

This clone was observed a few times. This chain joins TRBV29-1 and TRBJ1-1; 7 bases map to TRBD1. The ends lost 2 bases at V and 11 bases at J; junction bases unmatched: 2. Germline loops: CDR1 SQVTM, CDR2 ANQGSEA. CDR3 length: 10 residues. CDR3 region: CSVELQGAFF. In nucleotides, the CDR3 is TGCAGCGTTGAATTACAGGGGGCTTTCTTT.

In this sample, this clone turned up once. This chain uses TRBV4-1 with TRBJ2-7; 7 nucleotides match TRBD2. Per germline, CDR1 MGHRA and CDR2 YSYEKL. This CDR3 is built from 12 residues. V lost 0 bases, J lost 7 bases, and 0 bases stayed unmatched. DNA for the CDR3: TGCGCCAGCAGCCAAGACGGGAGGGAGCAGTACTTC. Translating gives CASSQDGREQYF.

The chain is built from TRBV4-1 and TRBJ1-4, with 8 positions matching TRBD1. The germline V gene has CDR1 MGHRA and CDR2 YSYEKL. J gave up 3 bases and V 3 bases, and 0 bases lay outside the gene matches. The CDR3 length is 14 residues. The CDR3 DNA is TGCGCCAGCAGCCACAGGGGGCCTAATGAAAAACTGTTTTTT. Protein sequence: CASSHRGPNEKLFF.

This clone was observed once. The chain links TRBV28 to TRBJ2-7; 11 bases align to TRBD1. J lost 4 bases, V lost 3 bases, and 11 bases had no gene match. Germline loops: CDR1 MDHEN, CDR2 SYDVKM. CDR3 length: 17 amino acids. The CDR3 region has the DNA TGTGCCAGCAGTTTGAGCCCAGGACAGGGGGCTTTTTACGAGCAGTACTTC. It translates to CASSLSPGQGAFYEQYF.

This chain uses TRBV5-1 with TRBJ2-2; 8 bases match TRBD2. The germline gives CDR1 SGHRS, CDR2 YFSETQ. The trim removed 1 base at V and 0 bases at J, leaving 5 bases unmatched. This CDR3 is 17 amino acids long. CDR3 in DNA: TGCGCCAGCAGCTTGAGGCTAGCGGGCCCGAACACCGGGGAGCTGTTTTTT. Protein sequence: CASSLRLAGPNTGELFF.

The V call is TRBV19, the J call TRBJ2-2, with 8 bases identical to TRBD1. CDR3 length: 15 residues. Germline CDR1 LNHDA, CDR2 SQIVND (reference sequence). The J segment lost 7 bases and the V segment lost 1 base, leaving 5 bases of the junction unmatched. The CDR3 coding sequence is TGTGCCAGTAGTATAGGAGGACAGGGCGGCGGGGAGCTGTTTTTT. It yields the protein CASSIGGQGGGELFF.

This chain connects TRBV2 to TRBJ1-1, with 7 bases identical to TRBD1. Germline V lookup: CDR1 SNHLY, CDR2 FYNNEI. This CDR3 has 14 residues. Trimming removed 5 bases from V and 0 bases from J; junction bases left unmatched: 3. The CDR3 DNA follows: TGTGCCAGCAGTTTGGACAGGATGAACACTGAAGCTTTCTTT. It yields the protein CASSLDRMNTEAFF.

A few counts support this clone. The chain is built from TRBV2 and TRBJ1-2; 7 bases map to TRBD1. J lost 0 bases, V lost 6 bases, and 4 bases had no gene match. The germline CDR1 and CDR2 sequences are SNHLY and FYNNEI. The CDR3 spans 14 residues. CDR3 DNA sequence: TGTGCCAGCAGAAACAGGGGCCCTAACTATGGCTACACCTTC. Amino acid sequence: CASRNRGPNYGYTF.

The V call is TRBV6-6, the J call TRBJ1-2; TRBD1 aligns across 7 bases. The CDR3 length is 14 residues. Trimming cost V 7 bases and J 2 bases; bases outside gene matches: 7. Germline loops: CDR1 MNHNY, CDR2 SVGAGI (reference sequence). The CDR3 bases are TGTGCCAGCAACCACAGGGGTACGAACTATGGCTACACCTTC. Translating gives CASNHRGTNYGYTF.

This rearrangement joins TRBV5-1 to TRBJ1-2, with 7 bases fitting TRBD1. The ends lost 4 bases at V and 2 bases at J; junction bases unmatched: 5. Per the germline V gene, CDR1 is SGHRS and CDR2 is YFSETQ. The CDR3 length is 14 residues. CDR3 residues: CASSARQGNYGYTF. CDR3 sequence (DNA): TGCGCCAGCAGCGCCCGACAGGGAAACTATGGCTACACCTTC.

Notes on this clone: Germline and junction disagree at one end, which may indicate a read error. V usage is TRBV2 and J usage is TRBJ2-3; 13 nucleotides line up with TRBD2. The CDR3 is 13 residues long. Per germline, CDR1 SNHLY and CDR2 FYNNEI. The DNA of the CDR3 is TGCGCGGGGACTAGCGGGGCCACAGATACGCAGTATTTT. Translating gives CAGTSGATDTQYF.

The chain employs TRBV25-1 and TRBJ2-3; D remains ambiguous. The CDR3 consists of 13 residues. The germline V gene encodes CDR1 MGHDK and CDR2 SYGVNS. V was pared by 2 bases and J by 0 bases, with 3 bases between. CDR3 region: CASSETSTDTQYF. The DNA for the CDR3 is TGTGCCAGCAGTGAAACTAGCACAGATACGCAGTATTTT.

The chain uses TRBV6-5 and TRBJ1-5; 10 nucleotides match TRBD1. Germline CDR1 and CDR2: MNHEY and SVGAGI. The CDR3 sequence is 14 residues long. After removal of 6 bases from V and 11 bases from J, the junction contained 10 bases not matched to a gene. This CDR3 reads CASSGTGVGVAQHF. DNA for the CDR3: TGTGCCAGCAGCGGGACAGGGGTAGGAGTAGCCCAGCATTTT.

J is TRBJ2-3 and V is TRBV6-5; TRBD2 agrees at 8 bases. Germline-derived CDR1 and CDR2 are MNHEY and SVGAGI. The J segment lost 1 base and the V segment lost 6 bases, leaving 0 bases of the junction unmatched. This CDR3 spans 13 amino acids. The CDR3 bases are TGTGCCAGCAGGACTAGCGGCACAGATACGCAGTATTTT. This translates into CASRTSGTDTQYF.

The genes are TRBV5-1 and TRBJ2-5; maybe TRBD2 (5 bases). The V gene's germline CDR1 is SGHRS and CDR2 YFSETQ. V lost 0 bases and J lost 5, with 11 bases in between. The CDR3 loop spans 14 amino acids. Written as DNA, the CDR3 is TGCGCCAGCAGCTTGGGCGGGCTTCGGGAGACCCAGTACTTC. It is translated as CASSLGGLRETQYF. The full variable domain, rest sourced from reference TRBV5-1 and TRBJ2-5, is KAGVTQTPRYLIKTRGQQVTLSCSPISGHRSVSWYQQTPGQGLQFLFEYFSETQRNKGNFPGRFSGRQFSNSRSEMNVSTLELGDSALYLCASSLGGLRETQYFGPGTRLLVL.

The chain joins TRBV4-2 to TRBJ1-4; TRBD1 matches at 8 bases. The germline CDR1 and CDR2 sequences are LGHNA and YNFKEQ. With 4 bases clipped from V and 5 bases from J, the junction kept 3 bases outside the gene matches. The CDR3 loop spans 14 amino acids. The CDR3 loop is CASSRNRGNEKLFF. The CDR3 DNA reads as TGTGCCAGCAGCCGGAACAGGGGGAATGAAAAACTGTTTTTT.

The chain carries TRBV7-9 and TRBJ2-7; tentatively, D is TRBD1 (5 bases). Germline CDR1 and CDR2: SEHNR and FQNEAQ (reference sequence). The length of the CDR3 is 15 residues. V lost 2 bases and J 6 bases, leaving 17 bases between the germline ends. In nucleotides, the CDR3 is TGTGCCAGCAGCTTATTGGTGACAGCGATTGGCGAGCAGTACTTC. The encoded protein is CASSLLVTAIGEQYF.

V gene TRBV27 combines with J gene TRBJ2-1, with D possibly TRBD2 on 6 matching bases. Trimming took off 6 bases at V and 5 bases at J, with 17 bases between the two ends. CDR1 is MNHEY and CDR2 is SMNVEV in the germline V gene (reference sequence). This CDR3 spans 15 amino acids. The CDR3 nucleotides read TGTGCCAGCAGATATACTAGTGGCGGGGACAATGAGCAGTTCTTC. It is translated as CASRYTSGGDNEQFF.

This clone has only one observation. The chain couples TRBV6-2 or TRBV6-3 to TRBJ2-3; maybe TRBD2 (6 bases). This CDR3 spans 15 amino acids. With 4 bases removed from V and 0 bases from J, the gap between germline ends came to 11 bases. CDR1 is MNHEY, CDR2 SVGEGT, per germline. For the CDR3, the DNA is TGTGCCAGCAGTTCCGGGACTCTTAGCACAGATACGCAGTATTTT. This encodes CASSSGTLSTDTQYF.

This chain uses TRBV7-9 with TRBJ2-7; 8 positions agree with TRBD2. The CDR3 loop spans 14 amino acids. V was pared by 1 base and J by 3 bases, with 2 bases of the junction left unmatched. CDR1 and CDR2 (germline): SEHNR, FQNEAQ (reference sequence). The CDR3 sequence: CASSLGTSFYEQYF. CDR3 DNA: TGTGCCAGCAGCTTAGGGACTAGCTTCTACGAGCAGTACTTC.

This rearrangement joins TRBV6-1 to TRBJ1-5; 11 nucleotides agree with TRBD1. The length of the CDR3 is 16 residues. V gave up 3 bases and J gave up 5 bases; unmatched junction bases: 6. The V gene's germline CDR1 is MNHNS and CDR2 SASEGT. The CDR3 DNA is TGTGCCAGCAGTGATCAGTGGACAGGGGGCTATCAGCCCCAGCATTTT. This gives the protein CASSDQWTGGYQPQHF.

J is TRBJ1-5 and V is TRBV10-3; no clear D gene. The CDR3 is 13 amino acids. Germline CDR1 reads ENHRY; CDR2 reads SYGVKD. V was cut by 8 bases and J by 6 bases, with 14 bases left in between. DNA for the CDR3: TGTGCCATCGCCAAGGAGGGCGTTCAGCCCCAGCATTTT. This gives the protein CAIAKEGVQPQHF.